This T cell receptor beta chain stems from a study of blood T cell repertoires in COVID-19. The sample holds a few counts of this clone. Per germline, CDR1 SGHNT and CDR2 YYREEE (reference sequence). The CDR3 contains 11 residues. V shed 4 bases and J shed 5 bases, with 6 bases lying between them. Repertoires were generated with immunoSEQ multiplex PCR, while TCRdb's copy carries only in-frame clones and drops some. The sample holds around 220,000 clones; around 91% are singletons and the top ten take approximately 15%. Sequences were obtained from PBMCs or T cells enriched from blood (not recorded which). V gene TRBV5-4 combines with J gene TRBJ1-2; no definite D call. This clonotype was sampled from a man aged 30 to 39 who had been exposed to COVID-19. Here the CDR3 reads CASSREYGYTF. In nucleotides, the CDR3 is TGTGCCAGCAGCCGGGAGTATGGCTACACCTTC.